The rows below give T cell receptor beta chains drawn from one sample of a study of radiotherapy plus CTLA-4 blockade in lung cancer. Using immunoSEQ multiplex PCR, the repertoire was profiled, and TCRdb retains in-frame clones only, with some absent. This sample has over 85,000 clones, with roughly four fifths found just once. Source: peripheral blood, taken from a patient treated with radiotherapy plus ipilimumab. The receptors derive from a human donor with non-small cell lung cancer that progressed on radiotherapy plus ipilimumab. CDR3s include the opening cysteine and the closing phenylalanine or tryptophan. D genes are given only for firm matches. The size of a clone is reported for some rows only, either as once, few or many, or as a class for expanded clones.

-	-	15	TRBV14	TRBJ2-7	CASSSGTSLSQEQYF	TGTGCCAGCAGCTCCGGGACCTCCCTTTCTCAGGAGCAGTACTTC
few	-	13	TRBV13	TRBJ1-5	CASSPGKNQPQHF	TGTGCCAGCAGCCCCGGAAAAAATCAGCCCCAGCATTTT
-	-	12	TRBV15	TRBJ2-3	CATSDRRDTQYF	TGTGCCACCAGCGATAGGAGAGATACGCAGTATTTT
few	-	13	TRBV2	TRBJ2-1	CASSGPPRDEQFF	TGTGCCAGCAGTGGGCCCCCCCGGGATGAGCAGTTCTTC
-	-	16	TRBV6-5	TRBJ2-1	CASSLSMVSAYNEQFF	TGTGCCAGCAGTTTATCGATGGTTAGCGCCTACAATGAGCAGTTCTTC
once	TRBD2	15	TRBV6-1	TRBJ2-6	CASREAGAGANVLTF	TGTGCCAGCAGGGAGGCGGGAGCTGGGGCCAACGTCCTGACTTTC
-	-	14	TRBV6-6	TRBJ2-4	CASSYSDSKNIQYF	TGTGCCAGCAGTTACTCAGACAGCAAAAACATTCAGTACTTC
-	-	16	TRBV5-4	TRBJ1-1	CASSPSGGASNTEAFF	TGTGCCAGCAGTCCTAGCGGGGGCGCCAGTAACACTGAAGCTTTCTTT
few	TRBD1	14	TRBV13	TRBJ2-2	CASSSKTGGGELFF	TGTGCCAGCAGCTCCAAGACAGGGGGCGGGGAGCTGTTTTTT
-	-	16	TRBV7-8	TRBJ1-6	CASSAYSDFYNSPLHF	TGTGCCAGCAGCGCCTACAGTGACTTCTATAATTCACCCCTCCACTTT
-	TRBD1	17	TRBV5-6	TRBJ1-1	CASSLIDRVFGDTEAFF	TGTGCCAGCAGCTTAATCGACAGGGTCTTTGGAGACACTGAAGCTTTCTTT
once	TRBD1	14	TRBV19	TRBJ2-2	CASSRDRVTGELFF	TGTGCCAGTAGCCGGGACAGGGTCACCGGGGAGCTGTTTTTT
-	-	13	TRBV5-1	TRBJ1-2	CASSLEGSEGYTF	TGCGCCAGCAGCTTAGAGGGGTCGGAAGGCTACACCTTC
-	-	19	TRBV28	TRBJ1-5	CASSPHPLRRAYSNQPQHF	TGTGCCAGCAGTCCACACCCCCTCCGCAGGGCATATAGCAATCAGCCCCAGCATTTT
-	-	11	TRBV2	TRBJ2-5	CASTIRETQYF	TGTGCCAGCACTATTAGGGAGACCCAGTACTTC
-	-	14	TRBV18	TRBJ2-5	CASSHGSKQETQYF	TGTGCCAGCTCACACGGCAGCAAACAAGAGACCCAGTACTTC
-	-	12	TRBV6-5	TRBJ2-5	CASRDGGETQYF	TGTGCCAGCAGGGACGGGGGTGAGACCCAGTACTTC
few	TRBD1	13	TRBV6-6	TRBJ1-2	CASSYGQGRGYTF	TGTGCCAGCAGTTACGGACAGGGCCGTGGCTACACCTTC
-	-	13	TRBV30	TRBJ2-1	CAWTRASRGEQFF	TGTGCCTGGACTCGCGCTAGCAGAGGAGAGCAGTTCTTC
-	-	14	TRBV27	TRBJ2-1	CASSLSNRRNEQFF	TGTGCCAGCAGTTTATCAAACCGCCGCAATGAGCAGTTCTTC
-	-	15	TRBV15	TRBJ2-7	CATSRKPGRAYEQYF	TGTGCCACCAGCAGAAAACCGGGACGTGCCTACGAGCAGTACTTC
-	-	15	TRBV15	TRBJ2-1	CATSIRQANYNEQFF	TGTGCCACCAGCATTCGGCAGGCCAACTACAATGAGCAGTTCTTC
-	TRBD1	13	TRBV9	TRBJ2-1	CASNRGVEDEQFF	TGTGCCAGCAACAGGGGTGTCGAGGATGAGCAGTTCTTC
-	TRBD1	15	TRBV6-5	TRBJ2-1	CASSYLTGGSYEQFF	TGTGCCAGCAGTTACTTGACAGGGGGTTCATATGAGCAGTTCTTC
-	-	15	TRBV10-1	TRBJ1-5	CASSDTVRGNQPQHF	TGCGCCAGCAGTGATACGGTCAGAGGCAATCAGCCCCAGCATTTT
-	-	15	TRBV5-1	TRBJ1-5	CASSLSEPSNQPQHF	TGCGCCAGCAGCTTGTCGGAGCCGAGCAATCAGCCCCAGCATTTT
few	TRBD1	16	TRBV6-6	TRBJ1-3	CASSYFFRGLGDTIYF	TGTGCCAGCAGTTACTTTTTCAGGGGGCTAGGAGACACCATATATTTT
-	-	15	TRBV19	TRBJ1-4	CASSSVGGDWEKLFF	TGTGCCAGTAGTTCAGTCGGGGGGGACTGGGAAAAACTGTTTTTT
-	TRBD1	14	TRBV19	TRBJ2-2	CAGRTGMNTGELFF	TGTGCCGGTAGGACAGGGATGAACACCGGGGAGCTGTTTTTT
-	-	16	TRBV28	TRBJ2-7	CASSLWGGDRSYEQYF	TGTGCCAGCAGTTTATGGGGGGGGGACAGATCCTACGAGCAGTACTTC
-	TRBD2	16	TRBV6-5	TRBJ2-1	CASSYSVAGLNNEQFF	TGTGCCAGCAGTTACTCAGTAGCGGGCCTAAACAATGAGCAGTTCTTC
few	TRBD2	16	TRBV28	TRBJ2-1	CASTPWGSGRPHEQFF	TGTGCCAGCACCCCTTGGGGTAGCGGGAGGCCCCATGAGCAGTTCTTC
-	-	16	TRBV2	TRBJ2-6	CASTRSSGYGANVLTF	TGTGCCAGCACCCGAAGCTCGGGTTATGGGGCCAACGTCCTGACTTTC
-	TRBD2	14	TRBV29-1	TRBJ2-1	CSVGGAGGFNEQFF	TGCAGCGTTGGAGGAGCGGGAGGATTTAATGAGCAGTTCTTC
-	-	14	TRBV30	TRBJ2-3	CAWSPLLSTDTQYF	TGTGCCTGGAGTCCCCTACTTAGCACAGATACGCAGTATTTT
-	TRBD1	14	TRBV27	TRBJ2-5	CASSAGTGTETQYF	TGTGCCAGCAGTGCCGGGACAGGAACAGAGACCCAGTACTTC
-	-	12	TRBV5-1	TRBJ2-1	CASSAAAGEQFF	TGCGCCAGCAGCGCAGCCGCGGGGGAGCAGTTCTTC
-	TRBD2	15	TRBV4-1	TRBJ2-1	CASSFSSGSSSEQFF	TGCGCCAGCTCCTTTTCTAGCGGGAGTTCAAGTGAGCAGTTCTTC
-	TRBD1	12	TRBV5-4	TRBJ2-5	CASSPQGEEQYF	TGTGCCAGCAGCCCACAGGGGGAAGAGCAGTACTTC
-	-	15	TRBV11-2	TRBJ1-4	CASSPSQGRNEKLFF	TGTGCCAGCAGCCCTTCACAGGGACGTAATGAAAAACTGTTTTTT
-	-	14	TRBV11-2	TRBJ1-2	CASSLADINYGYTF	TGTGCCAGCAGCTTGGCAGACATAAACTATGGCTACACCTTC
-	TRBD1	13	TRBV5-1	TRBJ2-1	CASSPQGVNEQFF	TGCGCCAGCAGCCCCCAGGGGGTTAATGAGCAGTTCTTC
once	-	16	TRBV11-2	TRBJ2-3	CASSLDRSTFTDTQYF	TGTGCCAGCAGCCTCGACAGGTCCACATTCACAGATACGCAGTATTTT
-	TRBD1	15	TRBV7-2	TRBJ2-7	CASSSYRGFPYEQYF	TGTGCCAGCAGCTCCTACAGGGGGTTTCCCTACGAGCAGTACTTC
-	TRBD1	14	TRBV5-1	TRBJ1-2	CASRDGQGNYGYTF	TGCGCCAGCAGGGACGGACAGGGGAACTATGGCTACACCTTC
few	-	14	TRBV27	TRBJ1-5	CASSFRQPNQPQHF	TGTGCCAGCAGTTTTCGGCAGCCCAATCAGCCCCAGCATTTT
once	TRBD1	15	TRBV30	TRBJ2-3	CAWRRDRGRSDTQYF	TGTGCCTGGAGGAGGGACAGGGGAAGGTCAGATACGCAGTATTTT
-	TRBD1	16	TRBV23-1	TRBJ1-1	CASSQPPGQGRFEAFF	TGCGCCAGCAGTCAGCCCCCGGGACAGGGGAGATTTGAAGCTTTCTTT
once	TRBD2	15	TRBV29-1	TRBJ2-1	CSVRRSGGRSNEQFF	TGCAGCGTGAGACGGTCTGGCGGGAGGTCCAATGAGCAGTTCTTC
-	-	12	TRBV6-1	TRBJ2-1	CASSEWDNEQFF	TGTGCCAGCAGTGAATGGGACAATGAGCAGTTCTTC
-	-	11	TRBV6-6	TRBJ2-3	CASRLADTQYF	TGTGCCAGCAGGTTAGCAGATACGCAGTATTTT
-	TRBD1	16	TRBV28	TRBJ1-5	CASTWFGTGGDQPQHF	TGTGCCAGCACCTGGTTCGGGACAGGCGGTGATCAGCCCCAGCATTTT
-	-	16	TRBV27	TRBJ2-3	CASSPPGTPSTDTQYF	TGTGCCAGCAGTCCCCCCGGGACACCCAGCACAGATACGCAGTATTTT
-	-	16	TRBV4-1	TRBJ2-1	CASSQVDLIKYNEQFF	TGCGCCAGCAGCCAAGTGGATCTAATCAAATACAATGAGCAGTTCTTC
-	-	12	TRBV13	TRBJ2-7	CASSLSWAEQYF	TGTGCCAGCAGCTTATCGTGGGCGGAGCAGTACTTC